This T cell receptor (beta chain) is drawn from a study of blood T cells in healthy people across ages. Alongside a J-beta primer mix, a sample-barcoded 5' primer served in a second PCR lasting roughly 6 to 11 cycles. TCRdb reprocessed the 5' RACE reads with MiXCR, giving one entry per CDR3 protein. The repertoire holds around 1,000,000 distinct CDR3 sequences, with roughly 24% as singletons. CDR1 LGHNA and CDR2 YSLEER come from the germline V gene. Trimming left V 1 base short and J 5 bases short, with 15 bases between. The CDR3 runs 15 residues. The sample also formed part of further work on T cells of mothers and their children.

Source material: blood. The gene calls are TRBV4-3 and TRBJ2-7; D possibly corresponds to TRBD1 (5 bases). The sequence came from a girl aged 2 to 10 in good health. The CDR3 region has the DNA TGCGCCAGCAGCCAAGGATTGGCAGGGTTGGACGAGCAGTACTTC. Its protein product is CASSQGLAGLDEQYF.